These T cell receptor beta chains were read from a single sample in a study of cytomegalovirus exposure and HLA in healthy donors. TCRdb's table, derived via immunoSEQ multiplex PCR, lists solely in-frame clones and lacks some. The sample shows some 140,000 clones, roughly 70% of them seen only once. The sequenced sample consisted of PBMCs. The receptors were sampled from a man aged 45-65 years in good health and CMV-seropositive. CDR3s include the opening cysteine and the closing phenylalanine or tryptophan. A D gene is named only where the DNA matches it firmly. Some rows mark clone size as missing; the rest say once, few, many or name a class of expanded clone.

D gene	V gene	J gene	clone size	CDR3 protein	CDR3 DNA
TRBD1	TRBV29-1	TRBJ1-1	-	CSVQQGFMAEAFF	TGCAGCGTTCAACAGGGGTTTATGGCTGAAGCTTTCTTT
TRBD1	TRBV18	TRBJ1-4	-	CASSPPRGQGEDEKLFF	TGTGCCAGCTCACCACCGAGGGGGCAGGGAGAGGATGAAAAACTGTTTTTT
TRBD2	TRBV7-9	TRBJ2-1	-	CASSEGTSGILSSYNEQFF	TGTGCCAGCAGCGAAGGGACTAGCGGGATACTGAGCTCCTACAATGAGCAGTTCTTC
TRBD2	TRBV7-6	TRBJ2-2	once	CASSLGLAGLGELFF	TGTGCCAGCAGCCTCGGACTAGCGGGTCTCGGGGAGCTGTTTTTT
TRBD1	TRBV7-9	TRBJ1-2	few	CASTPQGQINYGYTF	TGTGCCAGCACCCCACAGGGACAGATTAACTATGGCTACACCTTC
-	TRBV29-1	TRBJ2-1	-	CSVELSSYNEQFF	TGCAGCGTTGAACTTAGCTCCTACAATGAGCAGTTCTTC
TRBD1	TRBV7-9	TRBJ1-1	-	CASSPPGQGATEAFF	TGTGCCAGCAGCCCCCCGGGACAGGGGGCCACTGAAGCTTTCTTT
TRBD1	TRBV6-5	TRBJ1-4	-	CASSYSGTGNEKLFF	TGTGCCAGCAGTTACTCAGGGACAGGGAATGAAAAACTGTTTTTT
-	TRBV7-9	TRBJ1-5	-	CASSLEGTGSNQPQHF	TGTGCCAGCAGCTTAGAGGGAACAGGGAGCAATCAGCCCCAGCATTTT
TRBD2	TRBV9	TRBJ2-1	-	CASSPGGGTSGSNEQFF	TGTGCCAGCAGCCCCGGGGGAGGGACTAGCGGGTCAAATGAGCAGTTCTTC
TRBD2	TRBV4-2	TRBJ2-2	-	CASSQGKRGNTGELFF	TGTGCCAGCAGCCAAGGGAAGCGGGGGAACACCGGGGAGCTGTTTTTT
-	TRBV5-8	TRBJ2-2	-	CASSLGWRSVTGELFF	TGTGCCAGCAGCTTAGGGTGGAGGTCGGTCACCGGGGAGCTGTTTTTT
-	TRBV11-2	TRBJ1-5	-	CASSRTDMSNQPQHF	TGTGCCAGCAGCCGGACAGATATGAGCAATCAGCCCCAGCATTTT
-	TRBV5-1	TRBJ1-3	-	CASSTTGSGNTIYF	TGCGCCAGCAGTACCACAGGGTCTGGAAACACCATATATTTT
-	TRBV7-3	TRBJ2-6	-	CASSLTAESGPVNVLTF	TGTGCCAGCAGCTTAACGGCAGAAAGTGGTCCAGTCAACGTCCTGACTTTC
TRBD1	TRBV5-4	TRBJ1-1	-	CASSYTGDTEAFF	TGTGCCAGCAGTTATACAGGGGATACTGAAGCTTTCTTT
TRBD2	TRBV5-1	TRBJ2-7	-	CASSLGLAGEGEQYF	TGCGCCAGCAGCTTGGGACTAGCGGGAGAGGGCGAGCAGTACTTC
TRBD1	TRBV5-1	TRBJ1-5	-	CASSLGDRFNQPQHF	TGCGCCAGCAGCTTGGGGGACAGATTCAATCAGCCCCAGCATTTT
-	TRBV11-1	TRBJ1-3	-	CASSRTVSGNTIYF	TGTGCCAGCAGCCGAACTGTCTCTGGAAACACCATATATTTT
TRBD1	TRBV19	TRBJ2-7	-	CASSAGQGGSEQYF	TGTGCCAGTAGTGCCGGACAGGGAGGAAGCGAGCAGTACTTC
TRBD1	TRBV25-1	TRBJ1-4	once	CASSEDRDQEKLFF	TGTGCCAGCAGTGAGGACAGGGACCAAGAAAAACTGTTTTTT
-	TRBV6-5	TRBJ1-1	few	CASSYSFSRRNTEAFF	TGTGCCAGCAGTTACTCGTTCTCCAGAAGGAACACTGAAGCTTTCTTT